One sample yielded the 28 T cell receptor beta chains listed below, sequenced in a study of T cells in Graves' hyperthyroidism and ophthalmopathy. RNA transcripts yielded amplified TCR beta CDR3 regions. Primed by the HTBI set, a first-round RT-PCR was run on the TCR CDR3. Using its own MiXCR run on the multiplex PCR reads, TCRdb lists one record per CDR3 protein. The sample has 350,000 to 400,000 distinct CDR3 sequences; more than 11% are singletons. What was sequenced was blood. Source of these receptors: a woman in her fifties or sixties with Graves' hyperthyroidism.

This clonotype was counted ten times or more. This rearrangement joins TRBV7-8 to TRBJ1-2; perhaps TRBD1 as D (6 bases). The CDR3 has 15 amino acids. Trimming removed 4 bases from V and 1 base from J, with 13 bases in between. Germline-derived CDR1 and CDR2 are SGHVS and FQNEAQ. The CDR3 reads CASSYRDTLNYGYTF. The DNA for the CDR3 is TGTGCCAGCAGCTACCGGGACACCCTTAACTATGGCTACACCTTC.

This clonotype has just one count. In DNA, the CDR3 is TGCAGTGCCCACCCCCTGCTCCAAGAGACCCAGTTCTTC. It is translated as CSAHPLLQETQFF. This chain links TRBV20-1 with TRBJ2-5, with D uncertain. The J call is in doubt because the DNA end fits TRBJ2-1 better. The CDR3 is 13 amino acids. CDR1 is DFQATT, CDR2 SNEGSKA, per germline (reference sequence).

The chain uses TRBV29-1 and TRBJ2-2; TRBD1 matches 8 bases. There are 14 residues in the CDR3. The V gene end was trimmed by 5 bases and the J gene end by 3 bases; junction bases not matched to a gene: 5. Germline-derived CDR1 and CDR2 are SQVTM and ANQGSEA. CDR3 nucleotides: TGCAGCGTTCTAGACAGGGGTTACACCGGGGAGCTGTTTTTT. Protein: CSVLDRGYTGELFF.

This clonotype was seen more than once but under ten times. The chain employs TRBV19 and TRBJ2-5; 13 bases match TRBD2. Germline CDR1 is LNHDA and CDR2 is SQIVND (reference sequence). J lost 2 bases, V lost 5 bases, and 11 bases had no gene match. The length of the CDR3 is 18 residues. In DNA form, the CDR3 reads TGTGCCAGTAGTCGGACTAGCGGGAGAATGGGGGCACAAGAGACCCAGTACTTC. It specifies CASSRTSGRMGAQETQYF.

This clonotype was observed a few times. The V and J genes are TRBV18 and TRBJ2-1, with 11 bases that match TRBD1. Germline trimming cut 2 bases from V and 9 bases from J; bases unmatched to any gene: 3. In germline, CDR1 is KGHSH, CDR2 LQKENI. CDR3 length: 14 amino acids. The CDR3: CASSPRGTGGEQFF. The DNA for the CDR3 is TGTGCCAGCTCACCAAGGGGGACAGGGGGTGAGCAGTTCTTC.

The chain uses TRBV7-2 and TRBJ2-2; D is perhaps TRBD2 (6 bases). Germline lookup yields CDR1 SGHTA and CDR2 FQGNSA. V lost 5 bases and J lost 0, with 10 bases in between. This CDR3 is 15 amino acids long. The CDR3 is CASSLGLPNTGELFF. The CDR3 DNA is TGTGCCAGCAGCCTGGGACTTCCGAACACCGGGGAGCTGTTTTTT.

This clonotype was observed many times. V gene TRBV6-1 combines with J gene TRBJ2-7, with 9 bases fitting TRBD2. The CDR3 extends over 13 amino acids. The ends lost 5 bases at V and 4 bases at J; junction bases unmatched: 3. Germline CDR1 is MNHNS and CDR2 is SASEGT. The DNA of the CDR3 is TGTGCCAGCAGTCGTGCGGGGGGGTACGAGCAGTACTTC. This gives the protein CASSRAGGYEQYF.

The chain uses TRBV5-1 and TRBJ2-3; 7 positions agree with TRBD1. Looked up from germline, CDR1 is SGHRS and CDR2 is YFSETQ. Losses at the gene ends were 6 bases for V and 4 bases for J; bases not matched to a gene: 8. This CDR3 is built from 14 residues. CDR3 bases: TGCGCCAGCAACACAGGGGTGGCCCCAGATACGCAGTATTTT. Protein sequence: CASNTGVAPDTQYF.

The chain employs TRBV5-1 and TRBJ2-3; D ambiguous. CDR1 and CDR2 (germline): SGHRS, YFSETQ. Trimming shortened V by 1 base and J by 1 base, and 19 bases separated the two germline ends. This CDR3 spans 18 amino acids. This CDR3 reads CASSLKTHLNIRTDTQYF. The CDR3 bases are TGCGCCAGCAGCTTGAAGACCCACTTGAATATCCGCACAGATACGCAGTATTTT. The full variable domain, its missing parts supplied by reference TRBV5-1 and TRBJ2-3, is KAGVTQTPRYLIKTRGQQVTLSCSPISGHRSVSWYQQTPGQGLQFLFEYFSETQRNKGNFPGRFSGRQFSNSRSEMNVSTLELGDSALYLCASSLKTHLNIRTDTQYFGPGTRLTVL.

A word on this clonotype: One end of the junction is discordant with germline, which a read error may explain. This chain connects TRBV27 to TRBJ2-1, with 12 positions matching TRBD2. Per germline, CDR1 MNHEY and CDR2 SMNVEV (reference sequence). There are 17 residues in the CDR3. In nucleotides, the CDR3 is TGTACCAGCAGTTCTCTGACTAGCGGGAGACGGACCCATGAGCAGTTCTTC. Encoded protein: CTSSSLTSGRRTHEQFF.

This clonotype showed up many times. The rearrangement uses TRBV24-1 and TRBJ2-3; tentatively, D is TRBD1 (6 bases). The CDR3 length is 16 residues. Germline CDR1 is KGHDR and CDR2 is SFDVKD. The V end was cut by 5 bases, the J end by 5 bases, with 19 bases between. CDR3 coding DNA: TGTGCCACCAGTGCCCTTGGGGGCGATCACAGAGATACGCAGTATTTT. The encoded protein is CATSALGGDHRDTQYF.

Concerning this clonotype itself: A much bigger clone sits one base away, suggesting this may be a read error. The chain employs TRBV12-3 or TRBV12-4 and TRBJ2-5, with 9 positions matching TRBD2. V lost 5 bases and J lost 7; bases outside the gene matches: 17. This CDR3 is built from 17 residues. The CDR3 region is CASSQALLAGTGGTQYF. The CDR3 DNA follows: TGTGCCAGCAGTCAGGCTCTTCTAGCGGGAACCGGAGGGACCCAGTACTTC.

About this clonotype: Possible read error: a much larger clone is one base away. The gene calls are TRBV7-3 and TRBJ2-1; TRBD2 might be the D (5 bases). V lost 4 bases to trimming and J lost 10 bases, with 14 bases between them. Germline V CDR1 and CDR2: SGHTA, FQGTGA. The CDR3 sequence is 13 residues long. CDR3 in amino acids: CASSSSEDGEQFF. The CDR3 bases are TGTGCCAGCAGCTCTTCGGAGGACGGGGAGCAGTTCTTC.

This clonotype was seen many times. V is TRBV30 and J is TRBJ1-5; D is possibly TRBD1 (6 bases). Germline V gives CDR1 GTSNPN, CDR2 SVGIG (reference sequence). The CDR3 length is 16 residues. The V gene lost 2 bases and the J gene lost 4 bases, with 18 bases spanning the gap. CDR3: CAWSRGGRLRNQPQHF. For the CDR3, the DNA is TGTGCCTGGAGTCGAGGGGGACGTCTCCGGAATCAGCCCCAGCATTTT.

The table lists this clonotype with many counts. The chain couples TRBV7-9 to TRBJ2-4, with 8 bases that match TRBD1. CDR3 size: 15 residues. Trimming took 4 bases from V and 6 from J; bases not matched to a gene: 8. Germline CDR1 and CDR2: SEHNR and FQNEAQ (reference sequence). The CDR3 protein is CASSSDRGGGNIQYF. Written as DNA, the CDR3 is TGTGCCAGCAGCTCCGACAGGGGTGGGGGAAACATTCAGTACTTC. The full variable domain, completed using reference TRBV7-9 and TRBJ2-4, is DTGVSQNPRHKITKRGQNVTFRCDPISEHNRLYWYRQTLGQGPEFLTYFQNEAQLEKSRLLSDRFSAERPKGSFSTLEIQRTEQGDSAMYLCASSSDRGGGNIQYFGAGTRLSVL.

This clonotype was seen many times. The chain is built from TRBV20-1 and TRBJ2-5; D is uncertain. V was pared by 6 bases and J by 2 bases, with 10 bases between. CDR3 length: 12 amino acids. Germline loops: CDR1 DFQATT, CDR2 SNEGSKA (reference sequence). The CDR3 region is CSANLPQETQYF. The CDR3 DNA follows: TGCAGTGCAAACCTTCCACAAGAGACCCAGTACTTC.

The chain is built from TRBV10-3 and TRBJ1-2; D not certain. The V gene's germline CDR1 is ENHRY and CDR2 SYGVKD. Trimming pared 3 bases from V and 8 bases from J, leaving 13 bases between. The CDR3 is made up of 13 amino acids. In DNA, the CDR3 is TGTGCCATCAGTGAACATCGGGTTAAGGGCTACACCTTC. This codes for CAISEHRVKGYTF.

This clonotype was seen a handful of times. This may come from a read error, since a much larger clone is one base off. The V and J genes are TRBV6-1 and TRBJ1-5; 8 bases are a match to TRBD1. The germline gives CDR1 MNHNS, CDR2 SASEGT. The CDR3 extends over 16 amino acids. CDR3 nucleotide sequence: TGTGCCAGCAGACGCAGGGGGCAAGGGAGCAGTCAGCCCCAGCATTTT. It specifies CASRRRGQGSSQPQHF.

This clonotype was detected many times. This sequence joins TRBV2 and TRBJ2-2, with 9 bases matching TRBD1. J was trimmed by 3 bases and V by 6 bases; bases with no gene match: 8. The CDR3 length is 16 residues. Germline lookup yields CDR1 SNHLY and CDR2 FYNNEI. CDR3: CASSVDRTGDTGELFF. CDR3 in DNA: TGTGCCAGCAGCGTGGACAGGACAGGGGACACCGGGGAGCTGTTTTTT.

This sequence joins TRBV6-2 or TRBV6-3 and TRBJ1-2; 7 nucleotides agree with TRBD1. The CDR3 contains 14 residues. Germline trimming cut 2 bases from V and 4 bases from J; bases unmatched to any gene: 4. Germline values: CDR1 MNHEY, CDR2 SVGEGT. CDR3 region: CASSYEGAFYGYTF. The CDR3, as DNA: TGTGCCAGCAGTTACGAGGGGGCATTCTATGGCTACACCTTC.

This clonotype was counted ten times or more. V gene TRBV5-1 combines with J gene TRBJ1-5; no reliable D call. The V end lost 0 bases, the J end lost 4 bases, and 11 bases lay between the germline ends. The CDR3 is 15 amino acids. Germline V gene sequence: CDR1 SGHRS, CDR2 YFSETQ. CDR3 sequence reads: CASSLAPDPNQPQHF. CDR3 bases: TGCGCCAGCAGCTTGGCGCCGGATCCTAATCAGCCCCAGCATTTT. Full variable domain (remainder filled in from reference TRBV5-1 and TRBJ1-5): KAGVTQTPRYLIKTRGQQVTLSCSPISGHRSVSWYQQTPGQGLQFLFEYFSETQRNKGNFPGRFSGRQFSNSRSEMNVSTLELGDSALYLCASSLAPDPNQPQHFGDGTRLSIL.

This clonotype occurred a few times. The chain carries TRBV25-1 and TRBJ2-5; D possibly uses TRBD1 or TRBD2 (5 bases each). Germline V gives CDR1 MGHDK, CDR2 SYGVNS. The V gene lost 1 base and the J gene lost 4 bases, with 7 bases spanning the gap. The CDR3 spans 13 residues. CDR3 region: CASSESGAETQYF. The CDR3 bases are TGTGCCAGCAGTGAATCCGGGGCAGAGACCCAGTACTTC.

The sample holds many counts of this clonotype. The chain combines TRBV7-3 with TRBJ2-1; the D gene is possibly TRBD2 (6 bases). Germline V lookup: CDR1 SGHTA, CDR2 FQGTGA. CDR3 length equals 15 residues. The V and J ends lost 2 bases and 9 bases respectively, with 17 bases between them. This CDR3 is CASSLEGGRTFEQFF. The CDR3 nucleotides read TGTGCCAGCAGCTTAGAAGGAGGGCGGACCTTTGAGCAGTTCTTC.

This clonotype has ten or more counts. The chain is built from TRBV11-2 and TRBJ1-1, with D unresolved. V lost 7 bases, J lost 6 bases, and 21 bases lay in between. This CDR3 is 15 amino acids long. The germline V gene encodes CDR1 SGHAT and CDR2 FQNNGV. CDR3 sequence (DNA): TGTGCCAGCACCCTATATTTCGGAGGTCGTGCTGAAGCTTTCTTT. This sequence encodes CASTLYFGGRAEAFF.

The V call is TRBV19, the J call TRBJ1-5, with TRBD1 matching 7 bases. Germline-derived CDR1 and CDR2 are LNHDA and SQIVND (reference sequence). J lost 0 bases, V lost 10 bases, and 6 bases had no gene match. There are 14 residues in the CDR3. As DNA, the CDR3 is TGTGCCACCAGGGGGATTTATAGCAATCAGCCCCAGCATTTT. This translates into CATRGIYSNQPQHF.

This clonotype has just a few counts. A much larger clonotype is one base distant, so this may be a read error. The rearrangement links TRBV2 to TRBJ2-1, with 8 bases that match TRBD2. The germline gives CDR1 SNHLY, CDR2 FYNNEI. The CDR3 sequence is 13 residues long. The V gene end was trimmed by 6 bases and the J gene end by 8 bases; junction bases not matched to a gene: 6. The CDR3 nucleotides are TGTGCCAGCAGCGGACTAGCTGGTGATGAGCAGTTCTTC. As protein: CASSGLAGDEQFF.

This chain links TRBV7-9 with TRBJ1-2; D ambiguous. V dropped 3 bases and J dropped 5 bases, with 13 bases sitting between them. The germline V gene encodes CDR1 SEHNR and CDR2 FQNEAQ (reference sequence). CDR3 length: 14 amino acids. CDR3: CASSLRNSPYGYTF. CDR3 nucleotide sequence: TGTGCCAGCAGCTTGAGGAACAGTCCGTATGGCTACACCTTC.

The chain recombines TRBV6-1 with TRBJ2-1, with a possible D match to TRBD2 (6 bases). The CDR3 runs to 12 residues. Deletions cut 5 bases from V and 9 bases from J, with 11 bases between. Germline V gives CDR1 MNHNS, CDR2 SASEGT. In DNA form, the CDR3 reads TGTGCCAGCAGTAGGACTATTTTTGAGCAGTTCTTC. Translated, it gives CASSRTIFEQFF.